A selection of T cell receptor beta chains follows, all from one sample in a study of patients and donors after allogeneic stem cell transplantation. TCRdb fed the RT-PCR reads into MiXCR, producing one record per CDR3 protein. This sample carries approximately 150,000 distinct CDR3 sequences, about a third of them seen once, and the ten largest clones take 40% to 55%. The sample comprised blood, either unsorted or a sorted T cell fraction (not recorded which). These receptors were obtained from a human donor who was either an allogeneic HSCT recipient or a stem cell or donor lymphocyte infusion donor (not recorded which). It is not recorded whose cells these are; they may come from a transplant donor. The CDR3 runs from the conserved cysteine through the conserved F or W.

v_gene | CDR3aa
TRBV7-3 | CASSPGLADTQYF
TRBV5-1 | CASSSEPGLANTGELFF
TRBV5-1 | CASGRTGDGYTF
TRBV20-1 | CSARDRAGIVEVF
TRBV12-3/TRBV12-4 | CASSLAALLNTEAFF
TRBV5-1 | CASSGPGDMNTEAFF
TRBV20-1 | CSASAEGNQPQHF
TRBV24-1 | CATSDPGQGQQYF
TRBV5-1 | CASSLKTNLGDSPLHF
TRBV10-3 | CAISEWGDGTDTQYF
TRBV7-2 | CASSLLTGVGTEAFF
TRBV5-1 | CASSLSGTGYDHTF
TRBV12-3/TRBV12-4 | CASSLAGARGNQPQHF
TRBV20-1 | CSAILSGTGGYEQYF
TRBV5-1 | CASSLGAGNEQFF
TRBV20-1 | CSASRSRYTQYF
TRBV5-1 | CASSLGFGVPMNTEAFF
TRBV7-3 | CASSLTGSVSGNTIYF
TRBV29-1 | CSVGGERNQPQHF